This T cell receptor (beta chain) was recovered during a study of blood T cell repertoires in COVID-19. Looking at the study overall: COVID-19 samples collected from the United States, Italy and Spain covered acute and convalescent phases.

About this clone: The same CDR3 also results from other DNA sequences found in this sample.

Method: immunoSEQ multiplex PCR; TCRdb's copy keeps in-frame clones and lacks some. The sample holds approximately 190,000 clones; 65% to 85% are singletons and the top ten take approximately 15%. The CDR3 consists of 15 residues. J lost 4 bases, V lost 4 bases, and 5 bases had no gene match. The germline V gene has CDR1 SGHNT and CDR2 YYREEE (reference sequence). The sample comprised peripheral blood. V usage is TRBV5-4 and J usage is TRBJ2-1, with 10 bases lining up with TRBD1. The clonotype originates from a man aged 60 to 75 with active or convalescent COVID-19. The CDR3 nucleotides read TGTGCCAGCAGCCAGCCGGGACAGGGGTACAATGAGCAGTTCTTC. Encoded protein: CASSQPGQGYNEQFF.